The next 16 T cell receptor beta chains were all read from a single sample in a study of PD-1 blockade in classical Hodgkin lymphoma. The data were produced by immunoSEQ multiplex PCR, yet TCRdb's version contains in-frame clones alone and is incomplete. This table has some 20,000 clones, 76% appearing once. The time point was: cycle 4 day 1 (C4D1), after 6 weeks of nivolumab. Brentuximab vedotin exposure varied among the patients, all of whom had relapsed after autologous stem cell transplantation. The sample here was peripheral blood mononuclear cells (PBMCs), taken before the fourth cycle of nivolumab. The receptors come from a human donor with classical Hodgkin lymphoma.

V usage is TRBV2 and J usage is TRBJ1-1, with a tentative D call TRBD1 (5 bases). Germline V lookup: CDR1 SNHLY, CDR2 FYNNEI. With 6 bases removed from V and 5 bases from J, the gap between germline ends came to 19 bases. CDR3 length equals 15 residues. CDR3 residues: CASRGNSPWGTEAFF. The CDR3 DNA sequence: TGTGCCAGCAGGGGTAACAGTCCCTGGGGGACTGAAGCTTTCTTT.

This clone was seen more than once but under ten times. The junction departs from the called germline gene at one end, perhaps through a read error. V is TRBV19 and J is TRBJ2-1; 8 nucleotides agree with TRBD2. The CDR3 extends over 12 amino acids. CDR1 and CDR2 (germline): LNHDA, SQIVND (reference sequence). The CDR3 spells CASSIAGGGPLF. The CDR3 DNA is TGTGCCAGTAGTATAGCCGGCGGGGGGCCGCTCTTC.

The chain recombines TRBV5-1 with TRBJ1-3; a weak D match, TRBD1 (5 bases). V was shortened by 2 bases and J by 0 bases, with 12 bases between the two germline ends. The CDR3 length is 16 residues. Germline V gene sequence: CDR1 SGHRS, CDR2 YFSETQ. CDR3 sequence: CASSFQNQGSGNTIYF. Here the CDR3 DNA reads TGCGCCAGCAGCTTTCAAAACCAGGGCTCTGGAAACACCATATATTTT.

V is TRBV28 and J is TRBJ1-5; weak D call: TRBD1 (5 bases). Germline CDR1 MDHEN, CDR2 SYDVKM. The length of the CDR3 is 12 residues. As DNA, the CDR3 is TGTGTCATTGGGGGTCCCAATCAGCCCCAGCATTTT. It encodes CVIGGPNQPQHF.

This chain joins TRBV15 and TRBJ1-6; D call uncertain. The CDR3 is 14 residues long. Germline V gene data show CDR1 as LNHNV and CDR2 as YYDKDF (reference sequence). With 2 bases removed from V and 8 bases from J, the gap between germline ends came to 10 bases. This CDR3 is CATSRRRADSPLHF. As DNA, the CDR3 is TGTGCCACCAGCAGAAGACGTGCGGATTCACCCCTCCACTTT.

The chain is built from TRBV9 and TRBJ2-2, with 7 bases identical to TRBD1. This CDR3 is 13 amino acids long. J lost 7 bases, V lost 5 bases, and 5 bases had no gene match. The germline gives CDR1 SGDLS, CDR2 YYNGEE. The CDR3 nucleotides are TGTGCCAGCAGTAAAGGGACAGTCGGGGAGCTGTTTTTT. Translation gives CASSKGTVGELFF.

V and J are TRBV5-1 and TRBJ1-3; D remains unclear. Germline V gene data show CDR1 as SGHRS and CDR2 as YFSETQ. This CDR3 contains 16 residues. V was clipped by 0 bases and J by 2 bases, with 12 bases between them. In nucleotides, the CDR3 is TGCGCCAGCAGCTTGGCCTTGGGCGGAACTGGAAACACCATATATTTT. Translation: CASSLALGGTGNTIYF. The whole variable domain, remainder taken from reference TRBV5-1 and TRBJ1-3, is KAGVTQTPRYLIKTRGQQVTLSCSPISGHRSVSWYQQTPGQGLQFLFEYFSETQRNKGNFPGRFSGRQFSNSRSEMNVSTLELGDSALYLCASSLALGGTGNTIYFGEGSWLTVV.

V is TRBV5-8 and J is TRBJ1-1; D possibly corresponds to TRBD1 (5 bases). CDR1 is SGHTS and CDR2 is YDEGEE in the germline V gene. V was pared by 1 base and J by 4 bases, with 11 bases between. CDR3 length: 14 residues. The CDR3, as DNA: TGTGCCAGCAGCTTGATCTCCGGGGGCACTGAAGCTTTCTTT. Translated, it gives CASSLISGGTEAFF.

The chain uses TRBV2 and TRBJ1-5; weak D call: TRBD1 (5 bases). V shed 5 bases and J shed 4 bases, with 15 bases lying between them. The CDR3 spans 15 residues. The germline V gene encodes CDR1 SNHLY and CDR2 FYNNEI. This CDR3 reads CASSTGVQINQPQHF. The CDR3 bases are TGTGCCAGCAGTACGGGGGTACAGATTAATCAGCCCCAGCATTTT.

CDR3 nucleotide sequence: TGTGCCAGCAGCTCCAGCACAGGTACGGATACGCAGTATTTT. This translates into CASSSSTGTDTQYF. The chain links TRBV4-2 to TRBJ2-3; perhaps TRBD1 as D (5 bases). The CDR3 spans 14 residues. CDR1 and CDR2 from the germline V gene are LGHNA and YNFKEQ. Trimming left V 5 bases short and J 6 bases short, with 15 bases between.

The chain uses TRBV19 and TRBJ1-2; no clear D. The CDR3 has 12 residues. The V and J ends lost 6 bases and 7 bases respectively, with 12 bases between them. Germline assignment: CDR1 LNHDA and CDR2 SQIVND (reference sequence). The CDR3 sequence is CASSLAAGGYTF. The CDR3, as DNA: TGTGCCAGTAGCCTCGCTGCAGGTGGCTACACCTTC.

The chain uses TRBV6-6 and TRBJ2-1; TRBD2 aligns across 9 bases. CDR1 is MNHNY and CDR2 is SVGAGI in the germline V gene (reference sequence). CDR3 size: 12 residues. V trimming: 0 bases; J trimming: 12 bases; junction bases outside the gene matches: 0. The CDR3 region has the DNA TGTGCCAGCAGTTACTCTAGCGGGGGGCAGTTCTTC. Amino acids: CASSYSSGGQFF.

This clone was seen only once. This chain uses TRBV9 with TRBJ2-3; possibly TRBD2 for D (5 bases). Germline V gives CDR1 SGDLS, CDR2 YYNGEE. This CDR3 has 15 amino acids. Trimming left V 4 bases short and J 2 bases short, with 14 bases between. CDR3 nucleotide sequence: TGTGCCAGCAGCTCTCGGACTTCCCCCACAGATACGCAGTATTTT. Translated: CASSSRTSPTDTQYF.

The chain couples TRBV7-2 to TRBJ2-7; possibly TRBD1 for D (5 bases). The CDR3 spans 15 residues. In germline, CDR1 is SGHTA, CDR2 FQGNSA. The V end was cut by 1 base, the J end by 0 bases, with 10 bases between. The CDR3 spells CASSLEQASSYEQYV. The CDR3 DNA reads TGTGCCAGCAGCTTAGAACAGGCTAGCTCCTACGAGCAGTACGTC.

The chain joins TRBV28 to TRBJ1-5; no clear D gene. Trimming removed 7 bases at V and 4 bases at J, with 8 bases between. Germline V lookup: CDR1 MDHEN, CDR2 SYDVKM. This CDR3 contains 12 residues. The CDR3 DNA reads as TGTGCCAGCAATCTTGGAAATCAGCCCCAGCATTTT. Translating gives CASNLGNQPQHF. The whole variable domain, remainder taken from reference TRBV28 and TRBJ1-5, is DVKVTQSSRYLVKRTGEKVFLECVQDMDHENMFWYRQDPGLGLRLIYFSYDVKMKEKGDIPEGYSVSREKKERFSLILESASTNQTSMYLCASNLGNQPQHFGDGTRLSIL.

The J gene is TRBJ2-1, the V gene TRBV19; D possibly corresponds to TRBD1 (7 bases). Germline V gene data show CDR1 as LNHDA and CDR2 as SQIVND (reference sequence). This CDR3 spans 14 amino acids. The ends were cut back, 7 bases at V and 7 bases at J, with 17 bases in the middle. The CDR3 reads CASTWTGGLNEQFF. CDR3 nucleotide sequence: TGTGCCAGTACATGGACAGGAGGGTTGAATGAGCAGTTCTTC.